The 18 T cell receptor beta chains below come from one sample, sequenced in a study of cytomegalovirus exposure and HLA in healthy donors. A multiplex PCR was run with 60 Vbeta primers and 13 Jbeta primers. The method was immunoSEQ multiplex PCR; TCRdb's version includes in-frame clones alone and lacks a portion of them. The sample lists 110,000 to 150,000 clones, about 80% occurring once. Sequenced input: PBMCs. These receptors came from a woman in her sixties or seventies in good health and CMV-seropositive.

The V call is TRBV7-8, the J call TRBJ1-1; D unresolved. There are 12 residues in the CDR3. CDR1 and CDR2 from the germline V gene are SGHVS and FQNEAQ. V lost 5 bases, J lost 4 bases, and 8 bases lay in between. In nucleotides, the CDR3 is TGTGCCAGCAGCCCCCTCCGCACTGAAGCTTTCTTT. Translation: CASSPLRTEAFF.

The rearrangement links TRBV5-1 to TRBJ2-2, with 8 bases lining up with TRBD1. Germline CDR1 and CDR2: SGHRS and YFSETQ. V was clipped by 0 bases and J by 1 base; unmatched bases: 5. This CDR3 region has 17 residues. The CDR3 coding sequence is TGCGCCAGCAGCTTGGTTACCGGGACAGGGAACACCGGGGAGCTGTTTTTT. Translation gives CASSLVTGTGNTGELFF.

The chain is built from TRBV12-1 and TRBJ2-1; the tabulated D call, TRBD1, remains unverified against the DNA. TRBV12-1 is termed a pseudogene. There are 14 residues in the CDR3. CDR3 loop: CASSLDRGDNEQFF. Written as DNA, the CDR3 is TGTGCCAGCAGCTTGGACAGGGGAGATAATGAGCAGTTCTTC.

The genes are TRBV19 and TRBJ1-5, with 9 bases fitting TRBD1. Trimming cost V 5 bases and J 1 base; bases outside gene matches: 15. Looked up from germline, CDR1 is LNHDA and CDR2 is SQIVND (reference sequence). This CDR3 contains 19 residues. The CDR3 nucleotides are TGTGCCAGTAGTCCCCCCGGGACAGGGAGCATTGAGAGCAATCAGCCCCAGCATTTT. Protein product: CASSPPGTGSIESNQPQHF.

The chain carries TRBV30 and TRBJ2-3, with D maybe TRBD1 (6 bases). The CDR3 contains 16 residues. Trimming removed 1 base at V and 2 bases at J, with 16 bases between. Germline V CDR1 and CDR2: GTSNPN, SVGIG (reference sequence). Here the CDR3 reads CAWSAGQRRNTDTQYF. The CDR3 bases are TGTGCCTGGAGTGCCGGACAGCGGAGAAACACAGATACGCAGTATTTT.

This clone was counted ten times or more. This chain connects TRBV4-2 to TRBJ2-2; 8 bases are a match to TRBD2. The CDR3 is 14 residues long. V trimming: 4 bases; J trimming: 3 bases; junction bases outside the gene matches: 1. Germline lookup yields CDR1 LGHNA and CDR2 YNFKEQ. CDR3 sequence (DNA): TGTGCCAGCAGCCCAGCGGGAGACACCGGGGAGCTGTTTTTT. It specifies CASSPAGDTGELFF.

This chain uses TRBV5-1 with TRBJ1-2, with 8 bases that match TRBD1. Germline V gene sequence: CDR1 SGHRS, CDR2 YFSETQ. Germline trimming cut 2 bases from V and 6 bases from J; bases unmatched to any gene: 9. This CDR3 contains 15 residues. CDR3 amino acids: CASSLPGQGAHGYTF. The CDR3, as DNA: TGCGCCAGCAGCTTACCTGGGCAGGGGGCCCATGGCTACACCTTC.

This clone came up a few times. For the CDR3, the DNA is TGTGCCAGCAGCTTGGGTGGGGGCTGGGGCACAGATACGCAGTATTTT. This sequence encodes CASSLGGGWGTDTQYF. The chain combines TRBV5-6 with TRBJ2-3; perhaps TRBD1 as D (6 bases). This CDR3 comprises 16 residues. Germline V gene sequence: CDR1 SGHDT, CDR2 YYEEEE. V was cut by 0 bases and J by 1 base, with 12 bases left in between.

The gene calls are TRBV19 and TRBJ2-3, with 7 bases matching TRBD2. Germline CDR1 LNHDA, CDR2 SQIVND (reference sequence). The CDR3 has 14 amino acids. V gave up 6 bases and J gave up 2 bases; unmatched junction bases: 5. The CDR3 DNA follows: TGTGCCAGTAGAGTGGGAGGGAACACAGATACGCAGTATTTT. The encoded protein is CASRVGGNTDTQYF.

This chain connects TRBV10-2 to TRBJ2-3; TRBD2 is a possible D gene (5 bases). This CDR3 region has 15 residues. Germline assignment: CDR1 WSHSY and CDR2 SAAADI. V was pared by 2 bases and J by 5 bases, with 14 bases between. CDR3 bases: TGCGCCAGCAGTGAGGGGCACGGGGTTGAAGATACGCAGTATTTT. This codes for CASSEGHGVEDTQYF.

The chain links TRBV7-8 to TRBJ2-1; 10 bases map to TRBD2. The germline V gene has CDR1 SGHVS and CDR2 FQNEAQ. The CDR3 is 14 amino acids. V lost 3 bases and J lost 7; bases outside the gene matches: 3. CDR3 sequence reads: CASSFLAGENEQFF. DNA of the CDR3: TGTGCCAGCAGCTTCCTAGCGGGAGAAAATGAGCAGTTCTTC.

V is TRBV10-3 and J is TRBJ1-4; TRBD1 is a possible D gene (5 bases). CDR1 ENHRY and CDR2 SYGVKD come from the germline V gene. Trimming removed 0 bases at V and 8 bases at J, with 10 bases between. The CDR3 spans 14 residues. CDR3 protein: CAISESVGVEKLFF. The CDR3, as DNA: TGTGCCATCAGTGAGTCCGTAGGGGTCGAAAAACTGTTTTTT.

DNA of the CDR3: TGTGCCTGGGGAGGTGTACTCAGGGGACCCACGAATACGCAGTATTTT. Amino acids: CAWGGVLRGPTNTQYF. This rearrangement joins TRBV30 to TRBJ2-3; maybe TRBD1 (6 bases). CDR3 length equals 16 residues. V lost 5 bases and J lost 7, with 25 bases in between. The germline V gene has CDR1 GTSNPN and CDR2 SVGIG (reference sequence).

The genes are TRBV2 and TRBJ1-1; TRBD1 might be the D (5 bases). The CDR3 extends over 14 amino acids. Germline assignment: CDR1 SNHLY and CDR2 FYNNEI. Trimming pared 6 bases from V and 3 bases from J, leaving 14 bases between. The CDR3 DNA is TGTGCCAGCAGCGGGGGATTAGGGGACACTGAAGCTTTCTTT. Translation: CASSGGLGDTEAFF. Together with reference TRBV2 and TRBJ1-1, the CDR3 gives the full variable domain: EPEVTQTPSHQVTQMGQEVILRCVPISNHLYFYWYRQILGQKVEFLVSFYNNEISEKSEIFDDQFSVERPDGSNFTLKIRSTKLEDSAMYFCASSGGLGDTEAFFGQGTRLTVV.

The chain couples TRBV6-1 to TRBJ1-2; TRBD1 aligns across 7 bases. The CDR3 is made up of 12 amino acids. Germline V lookup: CDR1 MNHNS, CDR2 SASEGT. V shed 8 bases and J 3 bases; nucleotides not matched to a gene: 3. CDR3 nucleotides: TGTGCCAGCTTTGACAGGGACTATGGCTACACCTTC. It is translated as CASFDRDYGYTF.

The rearrangement uses TRBV6-1 and TRBJ2-3; 14 bases are a match to TRBD2. This CDR3 spans 19 amino acids. Trimming cost V 4 bases and J 5 bases; bases outside gene matches: 14. The germline V gene encodes CDR1 MNHNS and CDR2 SASEGT. The CDR3: CASSATRGTSGRGVDTQYF. CDR3 bases: TGTGCCAGCAGTGCTACCCGTGGGACTAGCGGGAGAGGTGTAGATACGCAGTATTTT.

The V and J genes are TRBV7-9 and TRBJ2-5; 8 bases are a match to TRBD1. The better agreement between TRBJ2-7 and the DNA end casts doubt on the J call. This CDR3 is 14 amino acids long. Germline-derived CDR1 and CDR2 are SEHNR and FQNEAQ (reference sequence). CDR3 sequence: CASSADRGLDEQYF. The CDR3, as DNA: TGTGCCAGCAGCGCTGACAGGGGCCTTGACGAGCAGTACTTC.

As for this clone: One junction end does not reproduce the germline sequence, and a read error may be involved. The V and J genes are TRBV30 and TRBJ2-7; no clear D. CDR3 size: 12 residues. Per the germline V gene, CDR1 is GTSNPN and CDR2 is SVGIG (reference sequence). This CDR3 is CAWSVRRLRPSF. The CDR3 DNA sequence: TGTGCCTGGAGTGTACGAAGGCTGCGGCCGTCCTTC.